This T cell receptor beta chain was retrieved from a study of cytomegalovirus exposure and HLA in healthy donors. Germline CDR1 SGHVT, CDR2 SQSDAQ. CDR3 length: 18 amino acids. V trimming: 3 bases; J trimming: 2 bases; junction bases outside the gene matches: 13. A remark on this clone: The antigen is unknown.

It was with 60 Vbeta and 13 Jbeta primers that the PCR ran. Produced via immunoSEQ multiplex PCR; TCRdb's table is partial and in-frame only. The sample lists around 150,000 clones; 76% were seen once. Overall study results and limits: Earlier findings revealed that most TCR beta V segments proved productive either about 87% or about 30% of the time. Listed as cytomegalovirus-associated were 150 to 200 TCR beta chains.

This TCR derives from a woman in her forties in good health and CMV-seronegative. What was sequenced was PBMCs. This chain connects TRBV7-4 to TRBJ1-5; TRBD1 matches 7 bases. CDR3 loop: CASSFVGGGLCGNQPQHF. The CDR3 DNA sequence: TGTGCCAGCAGCTTTGTAGGAGGGGGCCTATGTGGCAATCAGCCCCAGCATTTT.